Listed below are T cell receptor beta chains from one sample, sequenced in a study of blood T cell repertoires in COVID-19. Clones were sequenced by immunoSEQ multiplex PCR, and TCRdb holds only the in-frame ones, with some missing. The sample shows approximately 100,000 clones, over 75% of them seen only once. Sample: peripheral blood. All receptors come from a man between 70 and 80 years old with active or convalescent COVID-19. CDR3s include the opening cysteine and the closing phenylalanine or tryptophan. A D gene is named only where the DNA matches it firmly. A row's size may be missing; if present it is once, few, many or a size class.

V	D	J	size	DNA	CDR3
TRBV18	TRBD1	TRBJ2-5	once	TGTGCCAGCTCACCTACTACTACCGGACAGGGGGAGACCCAGTACTTC	CASSPTTTGQGETQYF
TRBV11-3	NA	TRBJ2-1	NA	TGTGCCAACAGCTTCTCAGGGAATGAGCAGTTCTTC	CANSFSGNEQFF
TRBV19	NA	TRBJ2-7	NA	TGTGCCAGTAGTATAACCTACTCAGGGATGGGCGAGCAGTACTTC	CASSITYSGMGEQYF
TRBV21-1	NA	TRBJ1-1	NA	TGTGCCAGCAGCTCTAAGGGGGACAGGATGAACACTGAAGCTTTCTTT	CASSSKGDRMNTEAFF
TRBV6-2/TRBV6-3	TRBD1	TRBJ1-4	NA	TGTGCCAGCAGCGGGACAGGGGGCGTTTATGAAAAACTGTTTTTT	CASSGTGGVYEKLFF
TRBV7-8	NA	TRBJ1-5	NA	TGTGCCAGCAGCTTAGAGGAGGCGGGCAATCAGCCCCAGCATTTT	CASSLEEAGNQPQHF
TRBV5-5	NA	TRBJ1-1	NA	TGTGCCAGCAGCCGGACGGCGGGCACTGAAGCTTTCTTT	CASSRTAGTEAFF
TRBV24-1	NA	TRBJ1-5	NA	TGTGCCACCAGTGACTCAGGGTACGGCCAGCCCCAGCATTTT	CATSDSGYGQPQHF
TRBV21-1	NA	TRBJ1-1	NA	TGTGCCAGCAGCAAAGCAGGGGAAGTCACTGAAGCTTTCTTT	CASSKAGEVTEAFF
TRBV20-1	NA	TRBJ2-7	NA	TGCAGTGCTAGAGATCGGGACGAGCAGTACTTC	CSARDRDEQYF
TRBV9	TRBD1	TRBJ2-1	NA	TGTGCCAGCAGCGGACAGGGCCCTGGGGGAGATGAGCAGTTCTTC	CASSGQGPGGDEQFF
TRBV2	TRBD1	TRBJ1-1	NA	TGTGCCAGCGGGGACAGGGTGAGCTTGGCTTTCTTT	CASGDRVSLAFF
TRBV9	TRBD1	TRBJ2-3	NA	TGTGCCAGCACCAGGACAGGTCAGGCAGATACGCAGTATTTT	CASTRTGQADTQYF
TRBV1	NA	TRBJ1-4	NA	TGCACCAGCAGCCATCCCGGACAGGGCACTCCTAATGAAAAACTGTTTTTT	CTSSHPGQGTPNEKLFF
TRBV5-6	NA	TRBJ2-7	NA	TGTGCCAGCAGCTCGAGAAGTCTTGGCTACGAGCAGTACTTC	CASSSRSLGYEQYF
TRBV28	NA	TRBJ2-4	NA	TGTGCCAGCACAGGGTCAGAAAACATTCAGTACTTC	CASTGSENIQYF
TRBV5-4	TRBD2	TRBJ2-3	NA	TGTGCCAGCAGCTTTCGGGCTAGCGGAGGCACAGATACGCAGTATTTT	CASSFRASGGTDTQYF
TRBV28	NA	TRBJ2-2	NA	TGTGCCAGCAGTAGGGGCGGACCCGGGGAGCTGTTTTTT	CASSRGGPGELFF
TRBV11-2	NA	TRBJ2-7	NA	TGTGCCAGCAGCTTAGTGCAGGGAAGGGCCGAGCAGTACTTC	CASSLVQGRAEQYF
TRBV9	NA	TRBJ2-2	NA	TGTGCCAGCAGCTTTACAGCGGCCGGGGAGCTGTTTTTT	CASSFTAAGELFF
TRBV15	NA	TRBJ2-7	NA	TGTGCCACCAGCTGGACGGACCTAGGGGCTGCCGGCGAGCAGTACTTC	CATSWTDLGAAGEQYF
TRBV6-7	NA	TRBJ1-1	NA	TGTGCCAGCAGTCGCCCGCAGGGGATGGACACTGAAGCTTTCTTT	CASSRPQGMDTEAFF
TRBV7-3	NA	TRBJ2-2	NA	TGTGCCAGCAGCTTAAAGGGGGTGATGGACACCGGGGAGCTGTTTTTT	CASSLKGVMDTGELFF
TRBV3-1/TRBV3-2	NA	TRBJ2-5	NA	TGTGCCAGCAGCCAGGAGGAAGAGACCCAGTACTTC	CASSQEEETQYF
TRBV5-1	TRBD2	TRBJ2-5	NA	TGCGCCAGCAGCCCGGGGACTACCCAAGAGACCCAGTACTTC	CASSPGTTQETQYF
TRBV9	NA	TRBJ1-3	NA	TGTGCCAGCAGCATAGCCTTTGGCGGCTCTGGAAACACCATATATTTT	CASSIAFGGSGNTIYF
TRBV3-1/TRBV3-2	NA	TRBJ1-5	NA	TGTGCCAGCAGCCCCCTGGTGGGCGATCAGCCCCAGCATTTT	CASSPLVGDQPQHF
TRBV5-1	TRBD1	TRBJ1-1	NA	TGCGCCAGCAGCTACGGACAGGGAGTCACTGAAGCTTTCTTT	CASSYGQGVTEAFF
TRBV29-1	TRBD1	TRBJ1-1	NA	TGCAGCGTTCCGGGACAGGGGAGAATGAACACTGAAGCTTTCTTT	CSVPGQGRMNTEAFF
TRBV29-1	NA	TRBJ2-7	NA	TGCAGCGTTGAAACCGACAGGAACTACGAGCAGTACTTC	CSVETDRNYEQYF
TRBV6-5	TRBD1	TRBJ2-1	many	TGTGCCAGCAGTTCGACAGGGCGTGAGCAGTTCTTC	CASSSTGREQFF
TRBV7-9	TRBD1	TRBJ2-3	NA	TGTGCCAGTCAGGACAGGCTACTCCGAACGCAGTATTTT	CASQDRLLRTQYF
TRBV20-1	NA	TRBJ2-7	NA	TGCAGTGCTAGTATGGGGCAGGGGACATACGAGCAGTACTTC	CSASMGQGTYEQYF
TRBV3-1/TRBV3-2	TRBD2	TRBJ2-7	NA	TGTGCCAGCAGCCTACGGGGACTAGCGGGGGGGCTGGGAGAGCAGTACTTC	CASSLRGLAGGLGEQYF
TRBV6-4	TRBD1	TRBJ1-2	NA	TGTGCCAGCAGTGACGGGAACAGGGGGACCTATGGCTACACCTTC	CASSDGNRGTYGYTF
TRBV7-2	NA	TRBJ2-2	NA	TGTGCCAGCAGCTTAATGGGGGGGCCCGGGGAGCTGTTTTTT	CASSLMGGPGELFF